The rows below give T cell receptor beta chains drawn from one sample of a study of control samples from healthy donors and cancer patients. Repertoires were generated with immunoSEQ multiplex PCR, while TCRdb's copy carries only in-frame clones and drops some. This table holds approximately 170,000 clones, just over 90% found once. The sequencing sample was made of blood. Source of these receptors: a man younger than 40 in good health. Each CDR3 is given with its conserved first and last residue. Fields, in order: V gene, clone size, D gene, J gene, CDR3 protein, CDR3 DNA. A D gene is named only where the DNA matches it firmly. The listing skips clone size in some rows; elsewhere it reads once, few, many or a size class.

TRBV7-9	NA	NA	TRBJ1-1	CASSLTGTLAEAFF	TGTGCCAGCAGCTTAACAGGGACCTTGGCTGAAGCTTTCTTT
TRBV12-3/TRBV12-4	NA	NA	TRBJ1-1	CASSLGPEAFF	TGTGCCAGCAGCTTGGGCCCTGAAGCTTTCTTT
TRBV7-8	once	NA	TRBJ2-7	CASSPDSSSYEQYF	TGTGCCAGCAGCCCCGACTCAAGCTCCTACGAGCAGTACTTC
TRBV4-3	NA	NA	TRBJ2-2	CASSQTVTNTGELFF	TGCGCCAGCAGCCAAACGGTTACGAACACCGGGGAGCTGTTTTTT
TRBV2	NA	NA	TRBJ1-2	CASSERGLGGYTF	TGTGCCAGCAGTGAAAGGGGCCTCGGTGGCTACACCTTC
TRBV12-3/TRBV12-4	NA	NA	TRBJ1-2	CASSPDLNYGYTF	TGTGCCAGCAGTCCAGACCTTAACTATGGCTACACCTTC
TRBV28	NA	TRBD1	TRBJ2-1	CASRRPGQGYNEQFF	TGTGCCAGCAGGCGGCCGGGACAGGGCTACAATGAGCAGTTCTTC
TRBV29-1	once	NA	TRBJ1-1	CSVGNTNTEAFF	TGCAGCGTTGGTAACACAAACACTGAAGCTTTCTTT
TRBV5-6	NA	NA	TRBJ2-5	CASSLLDGETQYF	TGTGCCAGCAGCTTGCTAGACGGGGAGACCCAGTACTTC
TRBV3-1/TRBV3-2	NA	NA	TRBJ2-1	CASSQEPPNHEQFF	TGTGCCAGCAGCCAAGAGCCCCCCAACCATGAGCAGTTCTTC
TRBV10-3	NA	NA	TRBJ2-7	CATTGDDYEQYF	TGTGCCACTACGGGAGACGACTACGAGCAGTACTTC
TRBV9	NA	TRBD1	TRBJ1-2	CASSEETGKGYTF	TGTGCCAGCAGCGAGGAGACAGGGAAGGGCTACACCTTC
TRBV10-1	once	TRBD1	TRBJ2-7	CASSVGQAFAEQYF	TGCGCCAGCAGTGTGGGACAGGCTTTTGCCGAGCAGTACTTC
TRBV21-1	NA	NA	TRBJ2-7	CASSSPERIYEQYF	TGTGCCAGCAGCAGCCCGGAGCGGATCTACGAGCAGTACTTC
TRBV7-9	many	TRBD1	TRBJ1-2	CASSYTGQEVVYTF	TGTGCCAGCAGTTACACTGGACAGGAAGTAGTCTACACCTTC
TRBV5-4	once	NA	TRBJ2-1	CASSRGLENEQFF	TGTGCCAGCAGCCGAGGGCTGGAGAATGAGCAGTTCTTC
TRBV6-6	NA	NA	TRBJ2-2	CASSYSTGTGTGELFF	TGTGCCAGCAGTTACTCGACTGGGACGGGCACCGGGGAGCTGTTTTTT
TRBV3-1/TRBV3-2	once	NA	TRBJ1-1	CASSQEGRFKAFF	TGTGCCAGCAGCCAAGAAGGTCGCTTTAAAGCTTTCTTT
TRBV2	few	TRBD2	TRBJ2-6	CASRLIGLAKTGANVLTF	TGTGCCAGCCGACTAATAGGACTAGCGAAGACTGGGGCCAACGTCCTGACTTTC
TRBV28	NA	NA	TRBJ2-1	CASTPPRGGPSYNEQFF	TGTGCCAGCACCCCCCCGAGAGGCGGGCCCTCCTACAATGAGCAGTTCTTC
TRBV6-4	few	NA	TRBJ2-1	CASGQGESDEQFF	TGTGCCAGCGGGCAGGGCGAGTCAGATGAGCAGTTCTTC
TRBV11-2	NA	TRBD1	TRBJ1-1	CASSLAFRRQGANTEAFF	TGTGCCAGCAGCTTAGCCTTCCGGCGACAGGGGGCTAACACTGAAGCTTTCTTT
TRBV6-2/TRBV6-3	NA	NA	TRBJ2-7	CASSYVVRGREQYF	TGTGCCAGCAGTTACGTCGTCAGAGGAAGGGAGCAGTACTTC
TRBV19	NA	NA	TRBJ1-5	CASTSRRGDQPQHF	TGTGCCAGTACCAGTCGTCGTGGGGATCAGCCCCAGCATTTT
TRBV7-9	NA	TRBD1	TRBJ2-1	CASRADRDIWSSYNEQFF	TGTGCCAGCAGAGCAGACAGGGACATATGGAGCTCCTACAATGAGCAGTTCTTC
TRBV5-6	NA	NA	TRBJ1-2	CASSAERYGYTF	TGTGCCAGCAGCGCGGAGCGCTATGGCTACACCTTC
TRBV6-2/TRBV6-3	once	NA	TRBJ1-1	CASSLYRSYTEAFF	TGTGCCAGCAGCCTATATCGTTCCTACACTGAAGCTTTCTTT
TRBV11-2	NA	TRBD2	TRBJ2-3	CASSLALAGTDTQYF	TGTGCCAGCAGCTTAGCGTTAGCGGGAACAGATACGCAGTATTTT
TRBV28	NA	NA	TRBJ1-5	CASRGNNQPQHF	TGTGCCAGCAGGGGCAACAATCAGCCCCAGCATTTT
TRBV25-1	NA	NA	TRBJ2-6	CARKSDPRWPGANVLTF	TGTGCCAGGAAATCGGACCCCAGGTGGCCTGGGGCCAACGTCCTGACTTTC
TRBV4-1	NA	NA	TRBJ2-7	CASSQDRLAYYEQYF	TGCGCCAGCAGCCAAGATCGGCTAGCTTACTACGAGCAGTACTTC
TRBV5-1	NA	NA	TRBJ1-1	CASSLDGGWNTEAFF	TGCGCCAGCAGCTTGGACGGGGGGTGGAACACTGAAGCTTTCTTT
TRBV7-9	NA	NA	TRBJ1-1	CASSPGHEAFF	TGTGCCAGCAGCCCTGGTCATGAAGCTTTCTTT
TRBV5-1	NA	TRBD2	TRBJ2-5	CASSSSGTQETQYF	TGCGCCAGCAGCTCTAGCGGGACACAAGAGACCCAGTACTTC
TRBV18	NA	TRBD2	TRBJ2-7	CASSPGTSVPGEQYF	TGTGCCAGCTCACCCGGGACTAGCGTTCCCGGGGAGCAGTACTTC
TRBV5-6	NA	NA	TRBJ2-2	CASSLEVQGSSTGELFF	TGTGCCAGCAGCTTGGAAGTCCAGGGGAGCAGCACCGGGGAGCTGTTTTTT
TRBV15	few	TRBD1	TRBJ2-7	CATSLSRTGDEQYF	TGTGCCACCAGCCTCTCCCGAACAGGGGACGAGCAGTACTTC
TRBV7-9	NA	NA	TRBJ1-3	CASSPTPGNTIYF	TGTGCCAGCAGCCCCACGCCGGGAAACACCATATATTTT
TRBV6-1	NA	NA	TRBJ2-7	CASSEAPIYEQYF	TGTGCCAGCAGTGAAGCGCCTATTTACGAGCAGTACTTC
TRBV5-1	NA	NA	TRBJ2-2	CASSFTGELFF	TGCGCCAGCAGCTTTACCGGGGAGCTGTTTTTT
TRBV15	NA	TRBD2	TRBJ2-1	CATSDGTTYNEQFF	TGTGCCACCAGCGACGGGACTACTTACAATGAGCAGTTCTTC
TRBV15	NA	NA	TRBJ1-6	CATSRDLGDSPLHF	TGTGCCACCAGCAGAGACCTGGGGGATTCACCCCTCCACTTT
TRBV15	once	NA	TRBJ2-3	CATSRIMVAGSTDTQYF	TGTGCCACCAGCAGAATCATGGTGGCCGGAAGCACAGATACGCAGTATTTT
TRBV27	NA	NA	TRBJ1-4	CASSVGTNEKLFF	TGTGCCAGCAGTGTGGGGACTAATGAAAAACTGTTTTTT
TRBV5-1	NA	TRBD2	TRBJ2-3	CASRRGGQRDTQYF	TGCGCCAGCAGGCGGGGAGGGCAAAGAGATACGCAGTATTTT